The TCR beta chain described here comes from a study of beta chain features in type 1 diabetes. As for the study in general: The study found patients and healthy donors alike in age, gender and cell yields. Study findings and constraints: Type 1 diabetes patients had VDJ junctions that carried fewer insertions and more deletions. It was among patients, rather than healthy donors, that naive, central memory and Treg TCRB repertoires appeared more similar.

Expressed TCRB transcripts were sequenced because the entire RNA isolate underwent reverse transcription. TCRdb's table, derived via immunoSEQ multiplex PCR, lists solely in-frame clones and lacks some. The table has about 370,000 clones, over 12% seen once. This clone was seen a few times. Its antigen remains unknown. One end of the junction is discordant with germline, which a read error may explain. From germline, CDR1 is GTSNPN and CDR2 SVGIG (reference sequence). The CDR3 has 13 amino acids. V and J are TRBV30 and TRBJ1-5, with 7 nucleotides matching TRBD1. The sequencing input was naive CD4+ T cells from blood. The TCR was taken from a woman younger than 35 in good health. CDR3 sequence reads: CAWSVPSAGGPSF. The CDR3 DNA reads TGTGCCTGGAGTGTACCGTCGGCAGGGGGACCGAGTTTT.